The text below deals with one T cell receptor (beta chain). There are a few counts of this clonotype. Its specific antigen is unknown. The record has no base qualities; no much larger clone is one base away. The source of the sample is a study of early T cells in non-severe SARS-CoV-2 infection (dated by TCRdb to the early 2020s). Study-level background: Because TCR sequencing relied on bulk RNA taken from unsorted whole blood, pairing of alpha and beta chains was not possible. The full study reports these points: VDJdb matching was skewed toward anti-spike CD8 responses and likely underestimated virus-specific expansions by missing private and CD4 specificities.

The study was a case-control design nested within a healthcare worker cohort in London, UK, with weekly nasopharyngeal swab PCR tests and blood sampling. Healthcare workers were recruited between 23 and 31 March 2020, during the week of the UK lockdown, and were followed weekly for up to about 15 weeks. Clipping removes 5 bases from V and 11 bases from J, with 12 as the unmatched junction base count. From the germline V gene, CDR1 is MNHNS and CDR2 is SASEGT. The CDR3 spans 14 residues, from the cysteine through the phenylalanine. Only CDR3 DNA remains: 42 bases, in frame from the first base. Libraries were made using 5' RACE. The listed sequencing device is NextSeq 500. To correct for sequencing error and PCR bias, the TCR library protocol tagged individual cDNA molecules with unique molecular identifiers. Sequencing covered both TCR alpha and beta chains, and within each sample the abundances of alpha and beta sequences were tightly co-correlated. In the authors' own workflow: V gene, J gene and CDR3 annotation of TCR sequences was performed with Decombinator V4. Expanded TCRs were defined as changing significantly between any two time points under a Poisson model with p below 0.0001. TCR abundances were normalised to the total number of TCRs sequenced per sample and were expressed as counts per million. TRAV1-2 paired with TRAJ12, TRAJ20 or TRAJ33 defined MAIT TCRs, while TRAV10 paired with TRAJ18 defined iNKT TCRs. VDJdb, accessed on 1 November 2021, was searched for TCRs annotated for CMV, EBV and SARS-CoV-2, and TCRs annotated for more than one antigen were excluded. TCRdb reprocessing: public reads trimmed at Q25 with fastp, clones called with MiXCR, in-frame beta chains kept. Every distinct CDR3 protein forms one entry, paired with its most common genes and DNA. TCRdb, not the original authors, processed these V and J calls. The sample table lists about 98,000 distinct CDR3 sequences, around 15% of them with a count of one. Roughly 7.2% of the sample lies in the top ten.

What was sequenced was whole blood. This clonotype originated in an adult who was a healthcare worker with PCR-confirmed SARS-CoV-2 infection or an uninfected control (not recorded which). This chain joins TRBV6-1 to TRBJ1-3, with 7 bases in between that match TRBD1. The DNA sequence follows: TGTGCCAGCAGTACTGCGAACAGGGGTTTCGCCATATATTTT. The resulting protein is CASSTANRGFAIYF.